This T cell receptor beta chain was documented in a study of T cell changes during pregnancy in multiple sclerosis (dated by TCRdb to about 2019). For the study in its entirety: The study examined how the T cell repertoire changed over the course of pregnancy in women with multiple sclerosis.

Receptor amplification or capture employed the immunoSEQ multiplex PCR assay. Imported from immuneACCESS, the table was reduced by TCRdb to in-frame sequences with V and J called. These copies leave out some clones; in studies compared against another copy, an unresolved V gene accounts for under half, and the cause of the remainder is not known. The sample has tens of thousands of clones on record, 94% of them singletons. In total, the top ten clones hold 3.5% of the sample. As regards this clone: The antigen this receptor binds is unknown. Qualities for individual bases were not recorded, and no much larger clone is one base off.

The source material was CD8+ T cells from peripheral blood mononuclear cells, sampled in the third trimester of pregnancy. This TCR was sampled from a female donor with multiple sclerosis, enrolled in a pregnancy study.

The DNA is as follows: TGTGCCAGCAGTTACTCTCCATCGAGCTCCTACGAGCAGTACTTC. It translates to CASSYSPSSSYEQYF. The V and J genes are TRBV6-5 and TRBJ2-7; too little of a D gene remains to name it. The germline ends are 9 bases apart after V is trimmed by 0 bases and J by 0 bases. CDR1 MNHEY and CDR2 SVGAGI were looked up in the germline V gene. The CDR3 runs 15 amino acids, cysteine and phenylalanine included. The CDR3 DNA has 45 bases and is translated from base 1.